This T cell receptor beta chain was retrieved from a study of T cell changes during pregnancy in multiple sclerosis. V trimming: 0 bases; J trimming: 7 bases; junction bases outside the gene matches: 9. The CDR3 sequence is 16 residues long. Germline V gene lookup returns CDR1 SGDLS and CDR2 YYNGEE. Sequencing used immunoSEQ multiplex PCR; TCRdb keeps in-frame clones, though not all of them. The sample records fewer than 80,000 clones, roughly 90% being singletons. This sequence joins TRBV9 and TRBJ2-1; the match to TRBD1 covers 8 bases. The receptor was isolated from a female donor in good health, enrolled as a control in a pregnancy study. The source material was peripheral blood, sampled in the first trimester of pregnancy. This CDR3 reads CASSVGVSGGYNEQFF. CDR3 in DNA: TGTGCCAGCAGCGTAGGGGTGTCAGGGGGCTATAATGAGCAGTTCTTC. Full variable domain (missing parts from reference TRBV9 and TRBJ2-1): DSGVTQTPKHLITATGQRVTLRCSPRSGDLSVYWYQQSLDQGLQFLIQYYNGEERAKGNILERFSAQQFPDLHSELNLSSLELGDSALYFCASSVGVSGGYNEQFFGPGTRLTVL.